Below are 20 T cell receptor beta chains sequenced from a single sample in a study of vaccination effects on CD4 cells after COVID-19. Their specific antigens are unknown. ViraFEST expansion of antigen-specific CD4+ T cells with viral peptide pools preceded sequencing. CD4+ T cells were isolated after nine to ten days of culture. A positive SARS-CoV-2 PCR test fell between March and December 2020. Assay used: immunoSEQ multiplex PCR; TCRdb lists only in-frame clones, some missing. The table records under 55,000 clones, roughly 75% of them present only once. The sequences come from CD4+ T cells from PBMCs cultured with a peptide pool, collected before COVID-19 vaccination. These receptors were collected from a human donor who had a prior SARS-CoV-2 infection.

DNA of the CDR3: TGTGCCAGCAGCTTGGTGGCTTTGACAGCTGGCACCGGGGAGCTGTTTTTT. Its protein is CASSLVALTAGTGELFF. The V gene is TRBV5-4, the J gene TRBJ2-2, with D possibly matching TRBD1 (5 bases). In germline, CDR1 is SGHNT, CDR2 YYREEE (reference sequence). The V end lost 0 bases, the J end lost 4 bases, and 16 bases lay between the germline ends. This CDR3 is 17 amino acids long.

The chain has TRBV5-1 and TRBJ1-3; 12 nucleotides match TRBD1. The CDR3 runs to 16 residues. J was trimmed by 3 bases and V by 3 bases; bases with no gene match: 4. Germline lookup yields CDR1 SGHRS and CDR2 YFSETQ. The CDR3 nucleotides are TGCGCCAGCAGCTCCGGGACAGGGGGCTTTGGAAACACCATATATTTT. It specifies CASSSGTGGFGNTIYF.

The gene calls are TRBV5-4 and TRBJ1-2, with D hard to call. Germline CDR1 and CDR2: SGHNT and YYREEE (reference sequence). V lost 0 bases to trimming and J lost 4 bases, with 13 bases between them. CDR3 size: 15 residues. The CDR3 loop reads CASSLVPDTIYGYTF. The CDR3 nucleotides are TGTGCCAGCAGCTTGGTCCCAGATACCATCTATGGCTACACCTTC.

V usage is TRBV19 and J usage is TRBJ1-2; TRBD1 aligns across 8 bases. In germline, CDR1 is LNHDA, CDR2 SQIVND (reference sequence). CDR3 size: 14 residues. V lost 9 bases and J lost 7; bases outside the gene matches: 13. The CDR3 DNA sequence: TGTGCCAGCGCTGAGGGCAGGGGGCGAGTTGGCTACACCTTC. It encodes CASAEGRGRVGYTF.

This clone was detected a few times. The genes are TRBV4-3 and TRBJ2-3; 14 nucleotides line up with TRBD2. V was clipped by 3 bases and J by 4 bases; unmatched bases: 12. CDR3 size: 19 residues. Germline CDR1 and CDR2: LGHNA and YSLEER. The CDR3 is CASSQTPGTSGSFPDTQYF. CDR3 coding DNA: TGCGCCAGCAGCCAGACTCCCGGGACTAGCGGGAGTTTTCCAGATACGCAGTATTTT.

This chain uses TRBV6-1 with TRBJ1-4, with D uncertain. Per the germline V gene, CDR1 is MNHNS and CDR2 is SASEGT. V was shortened by 6 bases and J by 0 bases, with 8 bases between the two germline ends. This CDR3 contains 14 residues. The CDR3 nucleotides are TGTGCCAGCAGGACCCAAGCAACTAATGAAAAACTGTTTTTT. Amino acids: CASRTQATNEKLFF.

The rearrangement links TRBV12-5 to TRBJ2-3; perhaps TRBD2 as D (5 bases). V lost 6 bases and J lost 4, with 17 bases in between. Looked up from germline, CDR1 is LGHNT and CDR2 is FRNRAP. The CDR3 is made up of 15 amino acids. The CDR3 reads CASGSGVRISDTQYF. CDR3 in DNA: TGTGCTAGTGGATCCGGGGTTCGGATTTCAGATACGCAGTATTTT.

The V gene is TRBV6-6, the J gene TRBJ2-7, with TRBD2 matching 13 bases. The germline CDR1 and CDR2 sequences are MNHNY and SVGAGI (reference sequence). The V segment lost 11 bases and the J segment 5 bases; nucleotides outside the gene matches: 12. This CDR3 has 15 amino acids. Here the CDR3 DNA reads TGTGCCCTCGGACCGGGACTAGCGGGAACCCACGAGCAGTACTTC. The encoded protein is CALGPGLAGTHEQYF.

The genes are TRBV11-3 and TRBJ1-4; no definite D call. CDR3 length: 14 residues. The ends were cut back, 3 bases at V and 3 bases at J, with 8 bases in the middle. Germline-derived CDR1 and CDR2 are SGHNT and YENEEA. DNA of the CDR3: TGTGCCAGCAGCTTGATCTACTCTAATGAAAAACTGTTTTTT. Amino acid sequence: CASSLIYSNEKLFF.

In this sample, this clone turned up once. The rearrangement joins TRBV5-1 to TRBJ2-7, with 8 bases lining up with TRBD1. The CDR3 loop spans 16 amino acids. The J segment lost 3 bases and the V segment lost 5 bases, leaving 13 bases of the junction unmatched. CDR1 and CDR2 from the germline V gene are SGHRS and YFSETQ. CDR3: CASSRAKSTGDYEQYF. The CDR3 DNA is TGCGCCAGCAGTCGCGCGAAATCGACAGGGGACTACGAGCAGTACTTC.

This chain joins TRBV24-1 and TRBJ2-2; TRBD1 might be the D (6 bases). CDR3 length: 14 amino acids. From germline, CDR1 is KGHDR and CDR2 SFDVKD. Trimming pared 7 bases from V and 1 base from J, leaving 9 bases between. DNA of the CDR3: TGTGCCACCAGCGGGACACAGAACACCGGGGAGCTGTTTTTT. Protein sequence: CATSGTQNTGELFF.

This clone was seen more than once but under ten times. The CDR3 spells CASSLDTGPGYEQYF. CDR3 DNA: TGTGCCAGCAGCTTAGATACGGGCCCCGGCTACGAGCAGTACTTC. The V gene is TRBV7-6, the J gene TRBJ2-7, with D unresolved. CDR1 SGHVS and CDR2 FNYEAQ come from the germline V gene. With 1 base removed from V and 3 bases from J, the gap between germline ends came to 13 bases. The CDR3 covers 15 residues.

CDR3: CASSQGSGGSPLHF. The CDR3 nucleotides are TGTGCCAGCAGCCAAGGGAGTGGAGGTTCACCCCTCCACTTT. The chain carries TRBV3-1 (or the pseudogene TRBV3-2) and TRBJ1-6; D is unresolved. Germline CDR1 LGHDT, CDR2 YNNKEL (reference sequence). V was shortened by 1 base and J by 9 bases, with 10 bases between the two germline ends. This CDR3 region has 14 residues.

The V call is TRBV19, the J call TRBJ1-2; D not certain. Germline CDR1 and CDR2: LNHDA and SQIVND (reference sequence). CDR3 size: 15 residues. Trimming removed 1 base from V and 0 bases from J, with 9 bases in between. The CDR3 sequence is CASSIGQATNYGYTF. The CDR3 DNA is TGTGCCAGTAGTATAGGGCAGGCTACTAACTATGGCTACACCTTC.

V gene TRBV11-1 combines with J gene TRBJ2-3; D ambiguous. V was cut by 1 base and J by 6 bases, with 5 bases left in between. The CDR3 spans 12 residues. CDR1 SGHAT and CDR2 FQDESV come from the germline V gene (reference sequence). CDR3 protein: CASSLVVDTQYF. The CDR3, as DNA: TGTGCCAGCAGCTTAGTTGTGGATACGCAGTATTTT. Full variable domain (rest looked up from reference TRBV11-1 and TRBJ2-3): EAEVAQSPRYKITEKSQAVAFWCDPISGHATLYWYRQILGQGPELLVQFQDESVVDDSQLPKDRFSAERLKGVDSTLKIQPAELGDSAMYLCASSLVVDTQYFGPGTRLTVL.

The chain recombines TRBV10-3 with TRBJ1-6; D remains ambiguous. This CDR3 has 15 amino acids. Germline V gives CDR1 ENHRY, CDR2 SYGVKD. With 4 bases removed from V and 7 bases from J, the gap between germline ends came to 14 bases. CDR3: CAISVRKSSNSPLHF. The CDR3 DNA reads as TGTGCCATCAGTGTAAGGAAGAGCTCCAATTCACCCCTCCACTTT.

This rearrangement joins TRBV4-3 to TRBJ1-1; possibly TRBD1 for D (5 bases). Germline V gives CDR1 LGHNA, CDR2 YSLEER. This CDR3 is 14 amino acids long. The ends were cut back, 4 bases at V and 1 base at J, with 10 bases in the middle. The CDR3 bases are TGCGCCAGCAGCCTGGGGACGGCGAACACTGAAGCTTTCTTT. Translating gives CASSLGTANTEAFF.

This clone was detected a few times. This chain uses TRBV7-3 with TRBJ2-2; a possible D gene is TRBD2 (6 bases). V was shortened by 0 bases and J by 7 bases, with 12 bases between the two germline ends. Germline V gene lookup returns CDR1 SGHTA and CDR2 FQGTGA. This CDR3 region has 15 residues. CDR3 in amino acids: CASSLTQAGNGELFF. CDR3 coding DNA: TGTGCCAGCAGCTTAACGCAGGCGGGGAACGGGGAGCTGTTTTTT.

The chain joins TRBV5-5 to TRBJ1-2; D may be TRBD1 (6 bases). V was shortened by 2 bases and J by 2 bases, with 16 bases between the two germline ends. The CDR3 spans 16 residues. Germline-derived CDR1 and CDR2 are SGHKS and YYEKEE (reference sequence). CDR3: CASSFSADRTNYGYTF. For the CDR3, the DNA is TGTGCCAGCAGCTTTTCCGCGGACAGAACAAACTATGGCTACACCTTC.

This clone was detected only a few times. The chain recombines TRBV20-1 with TRBJ1-4, with TRBD1 identical over 7 bases. Germline lookup yields CDR1 DFQATT and CDR2 SNEGSKA (reference sequence). Germline trimming cut 3 bases from V and 6 bases from J; bases unmatched to any gene: 1. The CDR3 sequence is 12 residues long. CDR3 sequence: CSASQGDEKLFF. Here the CDR3 DNA reads TGCAGTGCTAGTCAGGGGGATGAAAAACTGTTTTTT.